This TCR beta chain was identified in a study of T cell repertoires in cytomegalovirus infection. For the study at large: Through public TCR beta signatures, both CMV infection and matching HLA type were indicated.

TCRdb passed the reads through MiXCR, listing each CDR3 protein once. The sample lists approximately 250,000 distinct CDR3 sequences, about 12% occurring once. The CDR3 totals 15 residues. V lost 11 bases and J lost 1; bases outside the gene matches: 13. Looked up from germline, CDR1 is MNHEY and CDR2 is SVGAGI. Whole-study findings and limits: CMV-specific HLA-C-restricted TCR beta clonotypes dominated the ex vivo response. The cumulative frequency of public TCR beta families identified carriers of CMV plus the relevant HLA.

This clonotype was counted between two and nine times. The target antigen is unknown. Sample: PBMCs. The receptor was derived from a human donor in good health (CMV status not recorded). Some clones in this sample may be carry-over from other donors' samples. The chain joins TRBV6-5 to TRBJ2-7, with 8 bases matching TRBD2. The CDR3 DNA follows: TGTGCCGGGTATCGGGGGCGGGAGGCATCCTACGAGCAGTACTTC. It is translated as CAGYRGREASYEQYF.